This record looks at one TCR beta chain sequence and its context. This record belongs to a study of shared T cell receptors in the human thymus. The assay was immunoSEQ multiplex PCR, and TCRdb's table has in-frame clones only and misses some. Of hundreds of thousands of clones in the sample, around 85% were seen once. In germline, CDR1 is SGHDT, CDR2 YYEEEE. V was clipped by 0 bases and J by 6 bases, with 7 bases between them. This CDR3 is built from 12 residues. This same sample was also part of a study on human thymus T cells.

Sequenced sample: thymocytes. The chain recombines TRBV5-6 with TRBJ2-7; no clear D gene. The sequence came from a girl less than two years old with a congenital heart defect. In DNA form, the CDR3 reads TGTGCCAGCAGCTTGGGACACGGCGAGCAGTACTTC. Translation: CASSLGHGEQYF.